The 21 T cell receptor beta chains reported below all come from one sample, sequenced in a study of preoperative IRX-2 immunotherapy in early breast cancer. Data came from immunoSEQ multiplex PCR; TCRdb stores just in-frame clones and leaves some out. In the table there are 90,000 to 100,000 clones, approximately 90% of which are singletons. Treatment denoted: preoperative locoregional IRX-2 cytokine immunotherapy. The sample in question was tumor tissue, obtained after IRX-2 immunotherapy. Every receptor here comes from a human donor with breast cancer.

The chain links TRBV18 to TRBJ1-3; perhaps TRBD1 as D (6 bases). This CDR3 comprises 15 residues. The V end was cut by 0 bases, the J end by 8 bases, with 14 bases between. The germline V gene has CDR1 KGHSH and CDR2 LQKENI. In DNA, the CDR3 is TGTGCCAGCTCACCACCCCGAGGGGGGGCGGACACCATATATTTT. Its protein is CASSPPRGGADTIYF.

The chain has TRBV5-1 and TRBJ2-1; perhaps TRBD2 as D (6 bases). Trimming removed 4 bases from V and 3 bases from J, with 11 bases in between. This CDR3 spans 14 amino acids. Germline V lookup: CDR1 SGHRS, CDR2 YFSETQ. The CDR3 DNA is TGCGCCAGCAGCACGGGACTTAACTACAATGAGCAGTTCTTC. It yields the protein CASSTGLNYNEQFF.

This clone was recorded once. CDR3 loop: CASSQAGAYGANVLTF. CDR3 nucleotides: TGCGCCAGCAGTCAGGCGGGGGCCTATGGGGCCAACGTCCTGACTTTC. V usage is TRBV5-1 and J usage is TRBJ2-6; maybe TRBD2 (7 bases). V gave up 5 bases and J gave up 3 bases, with 15 bases separating them. CDR3 length: 16 residues. Germline CDR1 is SGHRS and CDR2 is YFSETQ.

The V call is TRBV11-3, the J call TRBJ1-2, with TRBD1 matching over 7 bases. Looked up from germline, CDR1 is SGHNT and CDR2 is YENEEA. Trimming took 5 bases from V and 7 from J; bases not matched to a gene: 10. This CDR3 is built from 14 residues. CDR3: CASSLDRVAGGYTF. For the CDR3, the DNA is TGTGCCAGCAGCCTCGACAGGGTCGCCGGTGGCTACACCTTC.

The chain couples TRBV30 to TRBJ2-2, with a tentative D call TRBD1 (5 bases). The germline V gene has CDR1 GTSNPN and CDR2 SVGIG (reference sequence). This CDR3 has 13 residues. V gave up 1 base and J gave up 4 bases, with 7 bases separating them. Here the CDR3 reads CAWSGQGTGELFF. In DNA, the CDR3 is TGTGCCTGGAGTGGGCAGGGCACCGGGGAGCTGTTTTTT. The variable domain in full, with the rest retrieved from reference TRBV30 and TRBJ2-2, is SQTIHQWPATLVQPVGSPLSLECTVEGTSNPNLYWYRQAAGRGLQLLFYSVGIGQISSEVPQNLSASRPQDRQFILSSKKLLLSDSGFYLCAWSGQGTGELFFGEGSRLTVL.

The rearrangement links TRBV14 to TRBJ1-2, with no clear D. V was trimmed by 3 bases and J by 6 bases, leaving 11 bases between them. This CDR3 spans 13 amino acids. CDR1 and CDR2 from the germline V gene are SGHDN and FVKESK. CDR3 region: CASSHQLVNGYTF. As DNA, the CDR3 is TGTGCCAGCAGCCACCAACTCGTTAATGGCTACACCTTC.

The chain carries TRBV11-3 and TRBJ2-2; 10 bases map to TRBD2. The CDR3 is 15 amino acids. In germline, CDR1 is SGHNT, CDR2 YENEEA. The V segment lost 2 bases and the J segment 8 bases; nucleotides outside the gene matches: 5. CDR3 sequence (DNA): TGTGCCAGCAGCTTATCTAGCGGGAGCCCTGGGGAGCTGTTTTTT. It translates to CASSLSSGSPGELFF.

DNA for the CDR3: TGCGCCAGCATGGTAAGCGGGGAATACAATGAGCAGTTCTTC. It specifies CASMVSGEYNEQFF. V and J are TRBV5-1 and TRBJ2-1; TRBD2 agrees at 7 bases. After removal of 6 bases from V and 4 bases from J, the junction contained 7 bases not matched to a gene. Looked up from germline, CDR1 is SGHRS and CDR2 is YFSETQ. The CDR3 loop spans 14 amino acids. Variable domain in full (rest from reference TRBV5-1 and TRBJ2-1): KAGVTQTPRYLIKTRGQQVTLSCSPISGHRSVSWYQQTPGQGLQFLFEYFSETQRNKGNFPGRFSGRQFSNSRSEMNVSTLELGDSALYLCASMVSGEYNEQFFGPGTRLTVL.

This clone was picked up one time. This chain joins TRBV7-7 and TRBJ1-3, with D uncertain. V gave up 0 bases and J gave up 4 bases, with 13 bases separating them. CDR3 length equals 16 residues. Germline V gives CDR1 SSHAT, CDR2 FNYEAQ (reference sequence). CDR3 nucleotide sequence: TGTGCCAGCAGCTTAGCGTCCAGTTTGGGAGGAAACACCATATATTTT. This sequence encodes CASSLASSLGGNTIYF.

The rearrangement links TRBV1 to TRBJ2-3; TRBD1 is the table's D call, not checked against the DNA. TRBV1 is tagged as a pseudogene. The CDR3 runs 16 residues. The CDR3 sequence: CASSQGLGQITDTQYF. The CDR3 coding sequence is TGCGCCAGCAGCCAAGGTCTGGGACAGATCACAGATACGCAGTATTTT.

The chain has TRBV30 and TRBJ2-2; weak D call: TRBD2 (5 bases). Germline V CDR1 and CDR2: GTSNPN, SVGIG (reference sequence). Trimming took off 7 bases at V and 7 bases at J, with 28 bases between the two ends. The CDR3 length is 17 residues. CDR3 coding DNA: TGTGCCTCGACCCGGGGTCAGATGAGATCGTTGAGCGGGGAGCTGTTTTTT. Encoded protein: CASTRGQMRSLSGELFF.

This chain joins TRBV6-8 and TRBJ2-7; the match to TRBD2 covers 9 bases. Trimming at V came to 5 bases and at J to 2 bases, leaving 4 bases not matched to a gene. This CDR3 has 14 residues. Germline V gene lookup returns CDR1 MNHGY and CDR2 SAAAGT. This CDR3 reads CASSPRTSAYEQYF. The CDR3 DNA sequence: TGTGCCAGCAGTCCCCGGACTAGCGCCTACGAGCAGTACTTC.

V gene TRBV30 combines with J gene TRBJ1-4, with a possible D match to TRBD1 (5 bases). V was trimmed by 8 bases and J by 8 bases, leaving 12 bases between them. The CDR3 consists of 11 residues. Germline CDR1 and CDR2: GTSNPN and SVGIG (reference sequence). The chain's CDR3 is CAGERGEKLFF. The CDR3 DNA reads as TGTGCCGGCGAAAGGGGAGAAAAACTGTTTTTT.

The chain combines TRBV28 with TRBJ2-1; 12 bases match TRBD1. Germline loops: CDR1 MDHEN, CDR2 SYDVKM. CDR3 length equals 16 residues. J gave up 8 bases and V 3 bases, and 8 bases lay outside the gene matches. The CDR3 region has the DNA TGTGCCAGCAGTTTCTTCGGGACAGGGGGCATGGATGAGCAGTTCTTC. Its protein is CASSFFGTGGMDEQFF.

The J gene is TRBJ2-1, the V gene TRBV5-1, with 10 bases lining up with TRBD2. Looked up from germline, CDR1 is SGHRS and CDR2 is YFSETQ. Trimming took 4 bases from V and 10 from J; bases not matched to a gene: 14. The CDR3 runs to 16 residues. CDR3 amino acids: CASSLAPAGGAEEQFF. The DNA for the CDR3 is TGCGCCAGCAGCCTTGCCCCAGCGGGGGGGGCCGAGGAGCAGTTCTTC.

This clone was detected once. DNA for the CDR3: TGTGCCAGCAGTTCAACTAGCGGCGGGGGGTATAATGAGCAGTTCTTC. Residues: CASSSTSGGGYNEQFF. This chain links TRBV2 with TRBJ2-1; 8 nucleotides line up with TRBD2. The CDR3 has 16 amino acids. Trimming removed 5 bases from V and 7 bases from J; junction bases left unmatched: 13. The germline CDR1 and CDR2 sequences are SNHLY and FYNNEI.

The chain uses TRBV5-1 and TRBJ2-7; TRBD1 aligns across 9 bases. Germline trimming cut 4 bases from V and 0 bases from J; bases unmatched to any gene: 8. CDR3 length: 16 amino acids. The V gene's germline CDR1 is SGHRS and CDR2 YFSETQ. The CDR3 DNA reads as TGCGCCAGCAGCATATCGACAGGGGGGAGCTCCTACGAGCAGTACTTC. Translation: CASSISTGGSSYEQYF. The whole variable domain, remainder taken from reference TRBV5-1 and TRBJ2-7, is KAGVTQTPRYLIKTRGQQVTLSCSPISGHRSVSWYQQTPGQGLQFLFEYFSETQRNKGNFPGRFSGRQFSNSRSEMNVSTLELGDSALYLCASSISTGGSSYEQYFGPGTRLTVT.

The rearrangement uses TRBV29-1 and TRBJ1-4, with TRBD1 matching 11 bases. V shed 7 bases, J shed 8 bases, and the junction held 12 bases outside the gene matches. There are 15 residues in the CDR3. The germline gives CDR1 SQVTM, CDR2 ANQGSEA. Written as DNA, the CDR3 is TGCAGCGCCACCGGGTGGAGGACAGGGGGCGAAAAACTGTTTTTT. Encoded protein: CSATGWRTGGEKLFF.

The table lists this clone with a count of one. This chain joins TRBV15 and TRBJ2-3; perhaps TRBD1 as D (5 bases). The V end was cut by 3 bases, the J end by 4 bases, with 11 bases between. Germline values: CDR1 LNHNV, CDR2 YYDKDF (reference sequence). The CDR3 runs to 14 residues. In nucleotides, the CDR3 is TGTGCCACCAGCAGCGGACATACCCCAGATACGCAGTATTTT. It specifies CATSSGHTPDTQYF. Full variable domain (remainder filled in from reference TRBV15 and TRBJ2-3): DAMVIQNPRYQVTQFGKPVTLSCSQTLNHNVMYWYQQKSSQAPKLLFHYYDKDFNNEADTPDNFQSRRPNTSFCFLDIRSPGLGDTAMYLCATSSGHTPDTQYFGPGTRLTVL.

The chain combines TRBV19 with TRBJ1-1; maybe TRBD1 (5 bases). With 5 bases removed from V and 1 base from J, the gap between germline ends came to 14 bases. Looked up from germline, CDR1 is LNHDA and CDR2 is SQIVND (reference sequence). The CDR3 spans 15 residues. The CDR3 is CASSPPGRGNTEAFF. Here the CDR3 DNA reads TGTGCCAGTAGTCCGCCGGGACGGGGGAACACTGAAGCTTTCTTT.

The chain combines TRBV11-3 with TRBJ1-2, with a tentative D call TRBD1 (5 bases). Germline CDR1 SGHNT, CDR2 YENEEA. CDR3 length: 15 residues. V was cut by 4 bases and J by 2 bases, with 14 bases left in between. CDR3: CASSSNPGPNYGYTF. Written as DNA, the CDR3 is TGTGCCAGCAGCTCCAACCCGGGACCCAACTATGGCTACACCTTC.